The T cell receptor beta chain described here comes from a study of T cells in localized non-small cell lung cancer. Broader study findings: Within adjacent lung there appeared a median around 60 of the top 100 tumor clones. Uninvolved adjacent lung showed higher T cell clonality than tumor. A denser population of T cells in blood accompanied longer overall survival. It remains possible that heterogeneity exists, since only one tumor region was sequenced.

Sequencing used immunoSEQ multiplex PCR; TCRdb keeps in-frame clones, though not all of them. The sample has around 50,000 clones, about 85% seen once. For this clone: The antigen is undetermined.

Trimming shortened V by 5 bases and J by 0 bases, and 11 bases separated the two germline ends. Germline lookup yields CDR1 SGHTA and CDR2 FQGNSA. The CDR3 is 15 amino acids. The material was peripheral blood, obtained before any cancer treatment. This clonotype originated in a female donor older than 55 with stage II squamous cell lung carcinoma. The chain joins TRBV7-2 to TRBJ2-1; D possibly corresponds to TRBD1 (6 bases). CDR3 in DNA: TGTGCCAGCAGCCGGGACACGAGCTCCTACAATGAGCAGTTCTTC. Its translation is CASSRDTSSYNEQFF.